The present entry profiles one T cell receptor (beta chain) with its context. The CDR3 loop spans 14 amino acids. V was clipped by 5 bases and J by 8 bases; unmatched bases: 6. Germline values: CDR1 SEHNR, CDR2 FQNEAQ (reference sequence). CD8 cells regarded as naive lacked CD45RO, were positively chosen for CCR7, and omitted terminally differentiated effector memory CD45RA+ cells. The data were obtained in a study of shared clonotypes between healthy human individuals. On the study more broadly: CD4 naive and CD4 memory each took three plates per donor, while CD8 naive took two and CD8 memory one.

Sorted-subset replicate PCRs used around 0.2 ug DNA, roughly 28,000 T cell genomes. Using immunoSEQ multiplex PCR, the repertoire was profiled, and TCRdb retains in-frame clones only, with some absent. This sample yields 1.5 million to 2.5 million clones, of which about 95% are seen a single time; approximately 1% belongs to the top ten. The specimen was naive CD8+ T cells sorted from blood. This TCR was sampled from a man younger than 30 in good health. The rearrangement links TRBV7-9 to TRBJ1-4, with 9 bases matching TRBD1. Here the CDR3 reads CASSPRDRVEKLFF. The CDR3 DNA is TGTGCCAGCAGCCCCAGGGACAGGGTCGAAAAACTGTTTTTT.